This T cell receptor (beta chain) was captured in a study of shared clonotypes between healthy human individuals (dated by TCRdb to 2018 to 2021). Some background on the complete study: Three men and two women, aged 18 to 49 years, made up the cohort. For each donor, three plates each were used for CD4 naive and CD4 memory, two plates were used for CD8 naive, and one plate was used for CD8 memory. To estimate repertoire size and how much clonotype sharing occurs between individuals, the study deeply sequenced the blood TCR repertoires of five healthy adults. Libraries were prepared and TCR repertoires were sequenced by different laboratories using diverse techniques, in order to increase sequencing depth and limit assay-specific biases. Per donor, leukapheresis produced somewhere between about 0.94 and 10 billion PBMCs.

Trimming at the junction amounts to 0 bases on V and 9 bases on J, and the germline ends lie 13 bases apart. Including cysteine and phenylalanine, the CDR3 has 13 amino acids. The retained sequence is limited to the CDR3, 39 bases, with the frame set at the first base. The germline V gene (reference sequence) provides CDR1 SGHKS and CDR2 YYEKEE. Beyond this particular receptor, the publication reports: Even with the large sequencing depth, rarefaction of the sorted-subset datasets indicated that sequencing was incomplete. Pairwise subsampling indicated that sequencing depth was expected to affect the degree of clonotype sharing among donors. Clonotypes shared by all four sorted-subset donors showed higher generation probabilities than non-shared clonotypes. About 5% of naive CD4, 3% to 4% of naive CD8, 2.3% of memory CD4, and 0.4% of memory CD8 clonotypes were shared across several donors. Only blood was sampled, and tissue TCR repertoires likely differ from those in blood. Larger estimated clonotype richness was generally found for naive subsets than for memory subsets. The small number of donors limited the genetic and exposure-history diversity represented.

Using the deep immunoSEQ assay, TCR CDR3 regions were amplified from genomic DNA by multiplex PCR. Extracted genomic DNA from each cell subset was spread evenly across all wells of several immunoSEQ 96-well plates, with each plate serving as a replicate. For sorted subsets, roughly 200 ng of genomic DNA, equivalent to roughly 30,000 T cell genomes, went into each replicate PCR. Purified libraries were measured with a Qubit 3.0 fluorometer, size-checked on a Bioanalyzer 2100, and measured again with the KAPA Library Quantification kit. Every immunoSEQ 96-well plate was sequenced on a dedicated single-read 150-cycle Illumina NextSeq 550 flow cell. On the authors' methods: Because the immunoSEQ output held only junctional sequences and lacked quality scores, the filtering could not match the filtering applied to full-length reads. To assign V/J genes and CDR3, sequences were annotated against IMGT germline references using PyIR, a Python wrapper for IgBLAST v1.9. Reads were filtered out if the reads had weak V/J assignments (E-value above 1e-6), no CDR3, stop codons, out-of-frame junctions, or ambiguous translated residues. A V3J clonotype was defined by an identical inferred V gene, J gene, and CDR3 amino acid sequence. Percentage overlap between repertoires was computed as shared unique clonotypes divided by the size of the smaller repertoire. Richness of each repertoire was evaluated using RTK rarefaction, the Chao1 estimator, and Recon v2.1 estimates of unobserved clonotypes. OLGA was used to compute generation probabilities for all TCRbeta clonotypes that the gDNA method yielded from a handful of donors. Sourced from immuneACCESS, this table was stored by TCRdb with only in-frame sequences that have V and J called. A share of the clones is absent; for the studies checked, an unresolved V gene accounts for under half, and the remainder has no known explanation. The V and J calls and clone size were taken over from that table, and D and trimming were inferred from the DNA. The sample profile shows about 1.5 million clones; roughly 96% of them were found once. Together, the top ten hold more than 0.9% of the sample.

Donors were healthy HIV-negative adults with no recently reported acute infections or vaccinations. Every donor was a Caucasian adult living in Nashville, Tennessee, USA. CD4+ T cells were enriched by magnetic negative selection, after which naive cells were positively selected on CD45RA and the negative fraction was taken as the memory subset. After blood collection by leukapheresis, PBMCs were isolated using Ficoll-Histopaque density gradient centrifugation and then cryopreserved in the vapor phase of liquid nitrogen. Analytical flow cytometry was used to check the purity and quantity of each magnetically sorted T cell population. From each sorted fraction, genomic DNA was isolated and quantified by UV absorbance on a Nanodrop 2000c. On this clone itself: Its recognized antigen is unknown. No much larger clonotype is one base removed from it; base qualities were not supplied.

Sequenced sample: naive CD4+ T cells sorted from blood. The intended sense of this specimen's cell subset or site label: CD45RA+ positively selected. The receptor was derived from a man aged 25 to 40 in good health. The chain is made from TRBV5-5 and TRBJ2-7, with the D segment identity uncertain. CDR3 reads: CASSLASNPGQYF. Here is the DNA: TGTGCCAGCAGCTTGGCCTCTAACCCGGGGCAGTACTTC.